The rows below give T cell receptor beta chains drawn from one sample of a study of immune evolution from preneoplasia to lung adenocarcinoma. The protocol was immunoSEQ multiplex PCR, while the TCRdb copy is restricted to in-frame clones and leaves out a portion. Among roughly 4,400 clones listed, 65% to 75% were seen once. The specimen was FFPE adjacent normal lung tissue. The receptor source for this set is a person aged 55-80 years with lung adenocarcinoma. CDR3s include the opening cysteine and the closing phenylalanine or tryptophan. The order of the fields is clone size, D gene, V gene, J gene, CDR3 DNA, CDR3 protein. The D gene is left open where the match is weak. Clone size appears in some rows only: once, few, many, or a class for an expanded clone.

few,-,TRBV5-1,TRBJ2-6,TGCGCCAGCACGGCGGCTTTGTCTGGGGCCAACGTCCTGACTTTC,CASTAALSGANVLTF
few,-,TRBV5-4,TRBJ2-7,TGTGCCAGCAGCGAGGGACGGATACCCTACGAGCAGTACTTC,CASSEGRIPYEQYF
-,TRBD1,TRBV30,TRBJ2-7,TGTGCCTGGGTCAGACAGGGAGCATCCTACGAGCAGTACTTC,CAWVRQGASYEQYF
-,-,TRBV9,TRBJ1-4,TGTGCCAGCAGCGTAGCCTCGGGGGAAAAACTGTTTTTT,CASSVASGEKLFF
-,-,TRBV11-3,TRBJ1-1,TGTGCCAGCAGCCCGAGTGCGTACAGTGAAGCTTTCTTT,CASSPSAYSEAFF
-,-,TRBV7-8,TRBJ2-7,TGTGCCAGCAGCTTAGTCCTGGCTAGTTCCGCCTACGAGCAGTACTTC,CASSLVLASSAYEQYF
-,-,TRBV7-6,TRBJ1-1,TGTGCCAGCAGCCCACACGAGGACACTGAAGCTTTCTTT,CASSPHEDTEAFF
-,-,TRBV9,TRBJ1-1,TGTGCCAGCTCACTCCGGGACATTGGGGCCACTGAAGCTTTCTTT,CASSLRDIGATEAFF
-,TRBD2,TRBV11-3,TRBJ2-3,TGTGCCAGCAGCTTAGACCAACTAGCGGGGGCTCTTACGCAGTATTTT,CASSLDQLAGALTQYF
-,-,TRBV29-1,TRBJ2-5,TGCAGCGTTGAAGCCAGGGCGCAAGAGACCCAGTACTTC,CSVEARAQETQYF
-,-,TRBV28,TRBJ2-3,TGTGCCAGCAGGCCCCCGACAGTCGGAGATACGCAGTATTTT,CASRPPTVGDTQYF
large,TRBD1,TRBV29-1,TRBJ2-7,TGCAGCGCCCACGCGCCCGGGACAGGGGGGCCCTCCAGCTCCTACGAGCAGTACTTC,CSAHAPGTGGPSSSYEQYF
-,-,TRBV25-1,TRBJ2-5,TGTGCCAGCAGTGAATTGGGCGGTAAAGAGACCCAGTACTTC,CASSELGGKETQYF
once,TRBD2,TRBV9,TRBJ2-2,TGTGCCAGCAGCGGCAAGCGGGAGAGACCCGGGGAGCTGTTTTTT,CASSGKRERPGELFF
once,TRBD2,TRBV7-2,TRBJ2-5,TGTGCCAGCACCAAGCCCTCTAGCGGGCAAGAGACCCAGTACTTC,CASTKPSSGQETQYF
-,-,TRBV10-2,TRBJ1-1,TGCGCCAGCAAGGAAGGCGAAGCTTTCTTT,CASKEGEAFF
-,-,TRBV6-4,TRBJ2-5,TGTGCCAGCAGTGACATATACGGACAAGAGACCCAGTACTTC,CASSDIYGQETQYF
-,-,TRBV30,TRBJ1-2,TGTGCCTGGAGTTTAAATGGGGGTGGCTACACCTTC,CAWSLNGGGYTF
-,-,TRBV28,TRBJ1-2,TGTGCCAGCCAATTCCCGCTGGGTCGGAATAACTATGGCTACACCTTC,CASQFPLGRNNYGYTF
-,-,TRBV25-1,TRBJ1-4,TGTGCCACCAAGGAGGGGAATGAAAAACTGTTTTTT,CATKEGNEKLFF
-,-,TRBV30,TRBJ2-7,TGTGCCTGGGTGAAAGGTCCCGATACGGAGCAGTACTTC,CAWVKGPDTEQYF
-,TRBD2,TRBV6-5,TRBJ2-1,TGTGCCAGCAGTTTGACTAGCGGGAGTAATGAGCAGTTCTTC,CASSLTSGSNEQFF
-,-,TRBV6-5,TRBJ1-3,TGTGCCAGCAGTTACTCGAGGAGGGTGGGAAACACCATATATTTT,CASSYSRRVGNTIYF
-,-,TRBV9,TRBJ2-3,TGTGCCAGCAGCGTAAGTTCGGGGCTGGACCTAGGAGATACGCAGTATTTT,CASSVSSGLDLGDTQYF
-,-,TRBV7-3,TRBJ1-1,TGTGCCAGCAGCCCGAACCAGGGGTGGACTGAAGCTTTCTTT,CASSPNQGWTEAFF
-,-,TRBV6-1,TRBJ2-5,TGTGCCAGCAGTGAAGCCCGGTTCCAAGTGGAGACCCAGTACTTC,CASSEARFQVETQYF
-,TRBD1,TRBV29-1,TRBJ1-2,TGCAGCGGTACCGGGACAGGGTTTGGCTACACCTTC,CSGTGTGFGYTF
-,TRBD1,TRBV6-5,TRBJ1-2,TGTGCCAGCACCTTAGGACAGGGGAATGGCTACACCTTC,CASTLGQGNGYTF
-,-,TRBV9,TRBJ2-5,TGTGCCAGCAGCGTAAACCCACGGGGGGAGACCCAGTACTTC,CASSVNPRGETQYF
-,TRBD2,TRBV27,TRBJ2-1,TGTGCCAGCAGTTTAGAGACTAGCGGGAAAGATGAGCAGTTCTTC,CASSLETSGKDEQFF
-,-,TRBV18,TRBJ1-4,TGTGCCAGCTCACCTACTGGAGAGGCGCCTAATGAAAAACTGTTTTTT,CASSPTGEAPNEKLFF
few,TRBD2,TRBV19,TRBJ2-7,TGTGCCAGTAGCGGACTAGCGGGAGTCTACGAGCAGTACTTC,CASSGLAGVYEQYF
-,-,TRBV4-2,TRBJ2-5,TGTGCCAGCAGCCAAGACACTAGGGCTGGGTCGGGAAAAGAGACCCAGTACTTC,CASSQDTRAGSGKETQYF
-,-,TRBV6-6,TRBJ1-2,TGTGCCAGCAGCCAGAGTGACTATGGCTACACCTTC,CASSQSDYGYTF
-,TRBD1,TRBV6-5,TRBJ2-1,TGTGCCAGCAGACCGGGACAGAGGAATGAGCAGTTCTTC,CASRPGQRNEQFF
-,TRBD1,TRBV28,TRBJ1-2,TGTGCCAGCAGGGGGACAGGCAGAGGGGGCTACACCTTC,CASRGTGRGGYTF
once,TRBD1,TRBV11-3,TRBJ2-3,TGTGCCAGCAGCTTAGGTAGGACAGGCTTTCGCGATACGCAGTATTTT,CASSLGRTGFRDTQYF
once,-,TRBV5-1,TRBJ1-1,TGCGCCAGCAGCCGGGGGGCTTCGAACACTGAAGCTTTCTTT,CASSRGASNTEAFF
-,TRBD2,TRBV29-1,TRBJ2-7,TGCAGCGGGGGGACTAGCGGGAGAAGCTACGAGCAGTACTTC,CSGGTSGRSYEQYF
once,TRBD1,TRBV9,TRBJ1-1,TGTGCCAGCAGCGAGCAGGGGGCTGGCACTGAAGCTTTCTTT,CASSEQGAGTEAFF
-,-,TRBV30,TRBJ1-1,TGTGCCACCTCTCGTGGGGTCACTGAAGCTTTCTTT,CATSRGVTEAFF
-,-,TRBV7-8,TRBJ2-7,TGTGCCAGCAGCTTAACGTTGTGGCAGGACTCCTACGAGCAGTACTTC,CASSLTLWQDSYEQYF
-,-,TRBV7-2,TRBJ2-2,TGTGCCAGCAGCTTATCCCCTAGAAACACCGGGGAGCTGTTTTTT,CASSLSPRNTGELFF
-,-,TRBV12-5,TRBJ1-6,TGTGCTAGTGGTGGAGGGAGCTCCTATAATTCACCCCTCCACTTT,CASGGGSSYNSPLHF
-,-,TRBV25-1,TRBJ1-2,TGTGCCAGCCTGGGGGCCGGAACCATTGGGGGCTACACCTTC,CASLGAGTIGGYTF
once,-,TRBV28,TRBJ1-2,TGTGCCAGCAGCTCACAGGCGACCTTTTATGGCTACACCTTC,CASSSQATFYGYTF
-,-,TRBV21-1,TRBJ1-2,TGTGCCAGCAGCAAAGGAGGCAAGAAGAGGAGCGCGCGCGGCTACACCTTC,CASSKGGKKRSARGYTF
-,-,TRBV25-1,TRBJ1-5,TGTGCCAGCAGTGATGCGGGGAGCAATCAGCCCCAGCATTTT,CASSDAGSNQPQHF
-,-,TRBV21-1,TRBJ1-2,TGTGCCAGCAGCAAAGTGGATATTAGGGGTACGGGTGGCTACACCTTC,CASSKVDIRGTGGYTF
-,TRBD2,TRBV5-1,TRBJ2-1,TGCGCCACCCGACTAGCGGGCTCCTACAATGAGCAGTTCTTC,CATRLAGSYNEQFF
-,-,TRBV18,TRBJ1-1,TGTGCCAGCTCACTGCAGAGGGGAACGAACACTGAAGCTTTCTTT,CASSLQRGTNTEAFF
-,TRBD2,TRBV5-1,TRBJ2-3,TGCGCCAGCAGCCAAACCGGGACTAGCGGGATCGGGAGCACAGATACGCAGTATTTT,CASSQTGTSGIGSTDTQYF
-,TRBD1,TRBV29-1,TRBJ2-2,TGCAGCGCCGCAAGGGCCCAGGGGGCGGTCGGGGAGCTGTTTTTT,CSAARAQGAVGELFF
-,-,TRBV11-3,TRBJ1-1,TGTGCCAGCAGCTTAGAAGGGTTTCGGAACACTGAAGCTTTCTTT,CASSLEGFRNTEAFF
-,-,TRBV28,TRBJ2-7,TGTGCCAGCACTTATCCCGGGACTGCCTACGAGCAGTACTTC,CASTYPGTAYEQYF
-,TRBD1,TRBV7-9,TRBJ2-7,TGTGCCAGCAGCTTAGAGACAGGGTTGGGTGATGAGCAGTACTTC,CASSLETGLGDEQYF
-,TRBD1,TRBV7-6,TRBJ2-7,TGTGCCAGCAGCCACAGGGGAAACTACGAGCAGTACTTC,CASSHRGNYEQYF
-,-,TRBV27,TRBJ2-3,TGTGCCACCAGGACAACTAGCACAGATACGCAGTATTTT,CATRTTSTDTQYF
-,-,TRBV2,TRBJ1-1,TGTGCCAGCAGAATAGGGGGGTTGCGAAGAATTAACACTGAAGCTTTCTTT,CASRIGGLRRINTEAFF
-,-,TRBV19,TRBJ2-1,TGTGCCAGTAGCGACAGGGTAGGGGGGAATGAGCAGTTCTTC,CASSDRVGGNEQFF